The rows below give T cell receptor beta chains drawn from one sample of a study of cytomegalovirus exposure and HLA in healthy donors. Some clones are missing from TCRdb's copy, which holds only in-frame ones; the method was immunoSEQ multiplex PCR. The table includes roughly 80,000 clones, 70% to 85% detected once. Sequencing input: PBMCs. The receptors stem from a woman aged 40 to 50 in good health and CMV-seronegative. The CDR3 runs from the conserved cysteine through the conserved F or W. A D gene is named only where the DNA matches it firmly. Clone size is not always given. Where it is, it says once, few, many or a class for expanded clones.

v_gene: TRBV29-1
abundance: NA
d_gene: TRBD1
j_gene: TRBJ1-1
CDR3nt: TGCAGCGTGAACAGGGGTGAAGCTTTCTTT
CDR3aa: CSVNRGEAFF

v_gene: TRBV4-2
abundance: few
d_gene: TRBD2
j_gene: TRBJ2-7
CDR3nt: TGTGCCAGCAGCCAATGGCTAGCGGACTCCTACGAGCAGTACTTC
CDR3aa: CASSQWLADSYEQYF

v_gene: TRBV7-9
abundance: NA
d_gene: NA
j_gene: TRBJ2-7
CDR3nt: TGTGCCAGCAGCTACCTAGGACGGGAGAGAGTCTACGAGCAGTACTTC
CDR3aa: CASSYLGRERVYEQYF

v_gene: TRBV5-6
abundance: NA
d_gene: TRBD1
j_gene: TRBJ1-1
CDR3nt: TGTGCCAGCAGCTTTCCAACAGGGGCGACCGAAGCTTTCTTT
CDR3aa: CASSFPTGATEAFF

v_gene: TRBV28
abundance: few
d_gene: NA
j_gene: TRBJ2-5
CDR3nt: TGTGCCAGCAGTTTTCAGGGAGGGACCCAGTACTTC
CDR3aa: CASSFQGGTQYF

v_gene: TRBV5-4
abundance: once
d_gene: TRBD1
j_gene: TRBJ2-5
CDR3nt: TGTGCCAGCAGCCGCCCCGGGACAGGGGAAGAGACCCAGTACTTC
CDR3aa: CASSRPGTGEETQYF

v_gene: TRBV2
abundance: NA
d_gene: NA
j_gene: TRBJ2-2
CDR3nt: TGTGCCAGCAGTGAAGCTTGGGGGGACACCGGGGAGCTGTTTTTT
CDR3aa: CASSEAWGDTGELFF

v_gene: TRBV4-3
abundance: NA
d_gene: NA
j_gene: TRBJ2-4
CDR3nt: TGCGCCAGCAGCCAAGAATGGGCGGGAATAGCCAAAAACATTCAGTACTTC
CDR3aa: CASSQEWAGIAKNIQYF

v_gene: TRBV28
abundance: NA
d_gene: TRBD1
j_gene: TRBJ1-5
CDR3nt: TGTGCCAGCAGTAAAGGACAGGGAAACTTTGGCAATCAGCCCCAGCATTTT
CDR3aa: CASSKGQGNFGNQPQHF

v_gene: TRBV11-2
abundance: NA
d_gene: NA
j_gene: TRBJ2-5
CDR3nt: TGTGCCAGCAGCTTAGGCCTCTTCGTCTCGGCAGGGGAGTTAGAGACCCAGTACTTC
CDR3aa: CASSLGLFVSAGELETQYF

v_gene: TRBV10-3
abundance: NA
d_gene: TRBD1
j_gene: TRBJ1-2
CDR3nt: TGTGCCATCGGGACGGGACAGGGGCTTTTCTATGGCTACACCTTC
CDR3aa: CAIGTGQGLFYGYTF

v_gene: TRBV12-2
abundance: NA
d_gene: NA
j_gene: TRBJ1-1
CDR3nt: TGTGCAAGTCGCTTAGGGTTGGGGGCGGGCACTGAAGCTTTCTTT
CDR3aa: CASRLGLGAGTEAFF

v_gene: TRBV6-4
abundance: medium-sized
d_gene: TRBD2
j_gene: TRBJ2-1
CDR3nt: TGTGCCAGCAGTGTAGCGGGAGAGAACAATGAGCAGTTCTTC
CDR3aa: CASSVAGENNEQFF

v_gene: TRBV30
abundance: NA
d_gene: NA
j_gene: TRBJ1-2
CDR3nt: TGTGCCTGGAGCGTGAACAGGGACTACGGCTATGGCTACACCTTC
CDR3aa: CAWSVNRDYGYGYTF

v_gene: TRBV7-8
abundance: NA
d_gene: NA
j_gene: TRBJ1-4
CDR3nt: TGTGCCAGCAGCTTACGGGGTAGTTCAAGGGTTGATGAAAAACTGTTTTTT
CDR3aa: CASSLRGSSRVDEKLFF

v_gene: TRBV7-8
abundance: few
d_gene: TRBD2
j_gene: TRBJ2-7
CDR3nt: TGTGCCAGCAGCCCCGGGACTAGCGGGAGCCGCGAGCAGTACTTC
CDR3aa: CASSPGTSGSREQYF

v_gene: TRBV6-1
abundance: few
d_gene: NA
j_gene: TRBJ2-2
CDR3nt: TGTGCCAGCAGTGAAGAGTGGACAGCGAACACCGGGGAGCTGTTTTTT
CDR3aa: CASSEEWTANTGELFF

v_gene: TRBV29-1
abundance: NA
d_gene: TRBD1
j_gene: TRBJ2-6
CDR3nt: TGCAGCGTTGGGACAGGGTCCCCTGGGGCCAACGTCCTGACTTTC
CDR3aa: CSVGTGSPGANVLTF

v_gene: TRBV6-5
abundance: NA
d_gene: NA
j_gene: TRBJ2-5
CDR3nt: TGTGCCAGCAGCACCGTTGGCTCCTCCCCCGAGACCCAGTACTTC
CDR3aa: CASSTVGSSPETQYF

v_gene: TRBV19
abundance: NA
d_gene: NA
j_gene: TRBJ1-3
CDR3nt: TGTGCCAGTAGTACCGAAGTGAGCTCTGGAAACACCATATATTTT
CDR3aa: CASSTEVSSGNTIYF

v_gene: TRBV28
abundance: NA
d_gene: NA
j_gene: TRBJ1-1
CDR3nt: TGTGCCAGCAGTTTAATCCCAGGGGTCGGGAACACTGAAGCTTTCTTT
CDR3aa: CASSLIPGVGNTEAFF

v_gene: TRBV10-3
abundance: NA
d_gene: TRBD2
j_gene: TRBJ2-6
CDR3nt: TGTGCCATCGGAATCCTTGGACTAGCGGGAGTTTCAGGGGCCAACGTCCTGACTTTC
CDR3aa: CAIGILGLAGVSGANVLTF

v_gene: TRBV19
abundance: NA
d_gene: NA
j_gene: TRBJ1-4
CDR3nt: TGTGCCAGTAGTAGGATCGGGGGGGATGAAAAACTGTTTTTT
CDR3aa: CASSRIGGDEKLFF

v_gene: TRBV6-5
abundance: NA
d_gene: NA
j_gene: TRBJ1-2
CDR3nt: TGTGCCAGCAGTCATCGACCGATGACAGCTACTGGCTACACCTTC
CDR3aa: CASSHRPMTATGYTF

v_gene: TRBV11-2
abundance: NA
d_gene: NA
j_gene: TRBJ1-1
CDR3nt: TGTGCCAGCAGCCCTAGTGGAAACACTGAAGCTTTCTTT
CDR3aa: CASSPSGNTEAFF

v_gene: TRBV6-6
abundance: NA
d_gene: NA
j_gene: TRBJ1-5
CDR3nt: TGTGCCAGCAGCGAAATCAAGGGGGGGAGCAATCAGCCCCAGCATTTT
CDR3aa: CASSEIKGGSNQPQHF

v_gene: TRBV29-1
abundance: few
d_gene: NA
j_gene: TRBJ1-1
CDR3nt: TGCAGCGCGAGGCAGCCAGGGTCCAACACTGAAGCTTTCTTT
CDR3aa: CSARQPGSNTEAFF

v_gene: TRBV15
abundance: NA
d_gene: TRBD2
j_gene: TRBJ2-1
CDR3nt: TGTGCCACTCTAAGCCACTTAGCGGGAGCCTACAATGAGCAGTTCTTC
CDR3aa: CATLSHLAGAYNEQFF

v_gene: TRBV5-1
abundance: NA
d_gene: NA
j_gene: TRBJ2-7
CDR3nt: TGCGCCAGCAGCCCCGGTCCCTCCTACGAGCAGTACTTC
CDR3aa: CASSPGPSYEQYF

v_gene: TRBV19
abundance: NA
d_gene: NA
j_gene: TRBJ2-7
CDR3nt: TGTGCCAGTAGTATGTCAGGGATAGGGGAGCAGTACTTC
CDR3aa: CASSMSGIGEQYF

v_gene: TRBV19
abundance: NA
d_gene: NA
j_gene: TRBJ1-5
CDR3nt: TGTGCCACCACCCCGGGGACATCTAATAATCAGCCCCAGCATTTT
CDR3aa: CATTPGTSNNQPQHF

v_gene: TRBV2
abundance: NA
d_gene: TRBD1
j_gene: TRBJ2-3
CDR3nt: TGTGCCAGCATTGAGACATCGGACAGGGTAACAGATACGCAGTATTTT
CDR3aa: CASIETSDRVTDTQYF

v_gene: TRBV29-1
abundance: NA
d_gene: TRBD1
j_gene: TRBJ1-3
CDR3nt: TGCAGCGTTGCCGCAGGGGGCTATGGAAACACCATATATTTT
CDR3aa: CSVAAGGYGNTIYF

v_gene: TRBV11-2
abundance: once
d_gene: TRBD2
j_gene: TRBJ2-3
CDR3nt: TGTGCCAGCAGCTTAGCGGGAGGGGCCACAGATACGCAGTATTTT
CDR3aa: CASSLAGGATDTQYF

v_gene: TRBV5-1
abundance: NA
d_gene: TRBD1
j_gene: TRBJ1-1
CDR3nt: TGCGCCAGCAGCTTATGGACAGGGGGACGGGCCACTGAAGCTTTCTTT
CDR3aa: CASSLWTGGRATEAFF

v_gene: TRBV5-6
abundance: NA
d_gene: TRBD2
j_gene: TRBJ2-3
CDR3nt: TGTGCCAGCAGCAGCGCTAGCGGGGGCACCACAGATACGCAGTATTTT
CDR3aa: CASSSASGGTTDTQYF

v_gene: TRBV11-2
abundance: NA
d_gene: TRBD2
j_gene: TRBJ2-7
CDR3nt: TGTGCCAGCAGACCTAGCGGGGGGGCGTATGAGCAGTACTTC
CDR3aa: CASRPSGGAYEQYF

v_gene: TRBV6-4
abundance: NA
d_gene: TRBD2
j_gene: TRBJ2-3
CDR3nt: TGTGCCAGCAGTGACTCGCGGGGGGGGACAGATACGCAGTATTTT
CDR3aa: CASSDSRGGTDTQYF

v_gene: TRBV27
abundance: NA
d_gene: TRBD1
j_gene: TRBJ1-4
CDR3nt: TGTGCCAGCCGAAGACAGGGCGTAGCTAATGAAAAACTGTTTTTT
CDR3aa: CASRRQGVANEKLFF

v_gene: TRBV20-1
abundance: NA
d_gene: NA
j_gene: TRBJ2-1
CDR3nt: TGCAGTGTTCACTCGCACAATGAGCAGTTCTTC
CDR3aa: CSVHSHNEQFF

v_gene: TRBV15
abundance: once
d_gene: NA
j_gene: TRBJ1-3
CDR3nt: TGTGCCACCAGCCAACTCAGGGCCTACTCTGGAAACACCATATATTTT
CDR3aa: CATSQLRAYSGNTIYF

v_gene: TRBV4-1
abundance: NA
d_gene: TRBD2
j_gene: TRBJ2-5
CDR3nt: TGCGCCAGCAGCCAAGACGCGGGGGTTCAAGAGACCCAGTACTTC
CDR3aa: CASSQDAGVQETQYF

v_gene: TRBV29-1
abundance: once
d_gene: TRBD1
j_gene: TRBJ1-1
CDR3nt: TGCAGCGTGGGACAGGGTGACACTGAAGCTTTCTTT
CDR3aa: CSVGQGDTEAFF

v_gene: TRBV28
abundance: NA
d_gene: NA
j_gene: TRBJ1-3
CDR3nt: TGTGCCAGCAGTTTTAGTGCGTTGGGAAACACCATATATTTT
CDR3aa: CASSFSALGNTIYF

v_gene: TRBV10-2
abundance: NA
d_gene: TRBD1
j_gene: TRBJ1-1
CDR3nt: TGCGCCAGCAGTGAGTCCGCCAGGGGGCGGGACACTGAAGCTTTCTTT
CDR3aa: CASSESARGRDTEAFF

v_gene: TRBV19
abundance: NA
d_gene: TRBD2
j_gene: TRBJ2-7
CDR3nt: TGTGCCAGTAGCCCACGGGGAGGGGTCGAGCAGTACTTC
CDR3aa: CASSPRGGVEQYF

v_gene: TRBV6-4
abundance: medium-sized
d_gene: TRBD1
j_gene: TRBJ1-1
CDR3nt: TGTGCCAGCAGTGACACCGGGACAGGGAACACTGAAGCTTTCTTT
CDR3aa: CASSDTGTGNTEAFF

v_gene: TRBV6-5
abundance: NA
d_gene: NA
j_gene: TRBJ1-1
CDR3nt: TGTGCCAGCAGCCTCCGGGATATGAACACTGAAGCTTTCTTT
CDR3aa: CASSLRDMNTEAFF

v_gene: TRBV9
abundance: NA
d_gene: NA
j_gene: TRBJ1-4
CDR3nt: TGTGCCAGCAGCGCTTCAGGGATAGGTGAAAAACTGTTTTTT
CDR3aa: CASSASGIGEKLFF

v_gene: TRBV2
abundance: NA
d_gene: NA
j_gene: TRBJ1-1
CDR3nt: TGTGCCAGCGTCAGGGGCGGGAACACTGAAGCTTTCTTT
CDR3aa: CASVRGGNTEAFF

v_gene: TRBV5-1
abundance: NA
d_gene: NA
j_gene: TRBJ1-1
CDR3nt: TGCGCCAGCAGCTTGGAGGGGCGGGGCACTGAAGCTTTCTTT
CDR3aa: CASSLEGRGTEAFF

v_gene: TRBV5-1
abundance: few
d_gene: NA
j_gene: TRBJ2-1
CDR3nt: TGCGCCAGCGGGCGGGAACTCCAATCCTACAATGAGCAGTTCTTC
CDR3aa: CASGRELQSYNEQFF

v_gene: TRBV7-2
abundance: NA
d_gene: NA
j_gene: TRBJ2-1
CDR3nt: TGTGCCAGCAGCTTAGACTGGCGGGATTATATCAATGAGCAGTTCTTC
CDR3aa: CASSLDWRDYINEQFF

v_gene: TRBV7-9
abundance: few
d_gene: TRBD1
j_gene: TRBJ2-7
CDR3nt: TGTGCCAGCAGCTTAGGGCCGGGACAGGGAGACTTC
CDR3aa: CASSLGPGQGDF

v_gene: TRBV7-3
abundance: NA
d_gene: NA
j_gene: TRBJ2-7
CDR3nt: TGTGCCAGCAGTTCTAAAACAGGGACCGAGCAGTACTTC
CDR3aa: CASSSKTGTEQYF

v_gene: TRBV10-2
abundance: NA
d_gene: TRBD1
j_gene: TRBJ1-5
CDR3nt: TGCGCCAGCAGGATGACAGGGAATAATCAGCCCCAGCATTTT
CDR3aa: CASRMTGNNQPQHF

v_gene: TRBV30
abundance: few
d_gene: NA
j_gene: TRBJ2-6
CDR3nt: TGTGCCTGGAGCAAGGGGGTTGATGGGGCCAACGTCCTGACTTTC
CDR3aa: CAWSKGVDGANVLTF